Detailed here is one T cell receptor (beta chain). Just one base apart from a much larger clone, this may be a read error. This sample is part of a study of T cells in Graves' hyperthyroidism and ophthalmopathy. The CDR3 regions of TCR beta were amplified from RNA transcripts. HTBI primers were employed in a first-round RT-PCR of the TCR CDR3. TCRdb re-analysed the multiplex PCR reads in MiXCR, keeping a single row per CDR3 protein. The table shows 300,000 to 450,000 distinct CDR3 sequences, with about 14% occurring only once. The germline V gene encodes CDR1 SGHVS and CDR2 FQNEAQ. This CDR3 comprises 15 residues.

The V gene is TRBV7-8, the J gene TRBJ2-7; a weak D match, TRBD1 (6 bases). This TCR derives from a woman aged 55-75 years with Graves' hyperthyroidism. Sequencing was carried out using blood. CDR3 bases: TGTGCCAGCAGCTTTGGACAGCCAGGGCTATACGAGCAGTGCTTC. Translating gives CASSFGQPGLYEQCF.